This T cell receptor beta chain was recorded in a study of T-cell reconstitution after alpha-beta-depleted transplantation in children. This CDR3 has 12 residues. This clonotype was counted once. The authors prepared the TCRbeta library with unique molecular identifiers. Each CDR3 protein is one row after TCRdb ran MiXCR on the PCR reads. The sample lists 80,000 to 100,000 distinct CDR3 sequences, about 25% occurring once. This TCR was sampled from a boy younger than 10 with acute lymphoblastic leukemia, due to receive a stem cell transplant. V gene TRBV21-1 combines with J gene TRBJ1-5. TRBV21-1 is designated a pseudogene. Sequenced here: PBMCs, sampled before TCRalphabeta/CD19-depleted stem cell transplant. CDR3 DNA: TGTGCCAGCAGCAAAAGGCATCCGTCCCAGCATTTT. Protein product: CASSKRHPSQHF.